These 23 T cell receptor beta chains share one sample of origin, sequenced in a study of T cell repertoires in cytomegalovirus infection. Each CDR3 protein is one row after TCRdb ran MiXCR on the reads. The sample gives nearly 550,000 distinct CDR3 sequences, approximately 15% of which show up once; roughly a quarter is in the top ten. The specimen sequenced was CD8+ T cells from PBMCs. Every receptor here comes from a human donor in good health (CMV status not recorded). Some clones in this sample may be carry-over from other donors' samples.

In this sample, this clonotype turned up once. The chain recombines TRBV29-1 with TRBJ2-3; D is perhaps TRBD1 or TRBD2 (5 bases each). Trimming removed 7 bases at V and 2 bases at J, with 16 bases between. There are 14 residues in the CDR3. Germline V CDR1 and CDR2: SQVTM, ANQGSEA. The CDR3 reads CSGSWDRFTDTQYF. The CDR3 coding sequence is TGCAGCGGGTCCTGGGACCGATTCACAGATACGCAGTATTTT.

This clonotype was seen just once. This may be a read error, as it is one base from a much larger clone. This chain connects TRBV11-2 to TRBJ1-1; tentative D call: TRBD1 (6 bases). CDR1 SGHAT and CDR2 FQNNGV come from the germline V gene. This CDR3 is 14 amino acids long. The V end lost 6 bases, the J end lost 2 bases, and 13 bases lay between the germline ends. This CDR3 reads CASRSGAHNTEAFF. As DNA, the CDR3 is TGTGCCAGCAGGTCAGGGGCCCATAACACTGAAGCTTTCTTT.

This clonotype appeared once. The junction differs from germline at one of its ends, possibly a read error. The V and J genes are TRBV20-1 and TRBJ2-3; 10 nucleotides agree with TRBD2. This CDR3 contains 17 residues. Looked up from germline, CDR1 is DFQATT and CDR2 is SNEGSKA (reference sequence). In DNA, the CDR3 is TGCAGTGCTAATGTGCTAGCGGGGGCCCCAAGCACAGATATGCAGTATTTT. It yields the protein CSANVLAGAPSTDMQYF.

This chain connects TRBV27 to TRBJ2-6; D not resolved. V gave up 4 bases and J gave up 0 bases, with 4 bases separating them. From germline, CDR1 is MNHEY and CDR2 SMNVEV (reference sequence). The CDR3 is 14 amino acids. The CDR3 DNA is TGTGCCAGCAGTTCCCTCTCTGGGGCCAACGTCCTGACTTTC. Protein sequence: CASSSLSGANVLTF.

This clonotype appeared a few times. This rearrangement joins TRBV29-1 to TRBJ1-1; possibly TRBD1 for D (6 bases). Trimming stripped 4 bases from V and 2 bases from J, with 11 bases between. The CDR3 is 13 residues long. Looked up from germline, CDR1 is SQVTM and CDR2 is ANQGSEA. The CDR3 spells CSVGARGNTEAFF. CDR3 nucleotides: TGCAGCGTTGGGGCCAGGGGAAACACTGAAGCTTTCTTT.

This sequence joins TRBV29-1 and TRBJ2-1; D may be TRBD2 (6 bases). The CDR3 totals 15 residues. Trimming removed 4 bases at V and 0 bases at J, with 13 bases between. Germline V gives CDR1 SQVTM, CDR2 ANQGSEA. The CDR3 nucleotides are TGCAGCGTTGTAACTAGCTGGAGCTCCTACAATGAGCAGTTCTTC. Amino acids: CSVVTSWSSYNEQFF.

This clonotype was detected many times. The chain is built from TRBV19 and TRBJ2-3; 9 bases are a match to TRBD1. CDR3 length equals 14 residues. V shed 7 bases and J 1 base; nucleotides not matched to a gene: 3. Germline CDR1 and CDR2: LNHDA and SQIVND (reference sequence). The CDR3 DNA reads as TGTGCCAGTACTCGGGACAGGGGCACAGATACGCAGTATTTT. Protein sequence: CASTRDRGTDTQYF.

This clonotype was counted a few times. CDR3 sequence (DNA): TGTGCCAGCAGTTTAAGGTTGAGTGAAAAACTGTTTTTT. Its protein product is CASSLRLSEKLFF. This rearrangement joins TRBV27 to TRBJ1-4; D unclear. This CDR3 has 13 amino acids. Germline V lookup: CDR1 MNHEY, CDR2 SMNVEV (reference sequence). The V end was cut by 2 bases, the J end by 7 bases, with 8 bases between. The full variable domain, its missing parts supplied by reference TRBV27 and TRBJ1-4, is EAQVTQNPRYLITVTGKKLTVTCSQNMNHEYMSWYRQDPGLGLRQIYYSMNVEVTDKGDVPEGYKVSRKEKRNFPLILESPSPNQTSLYFCASSLRLSEKLFFGSGTQLSVL.

The sample holds many counts of this clonotype. The V call is TRBV7-8, the J call TRBJ2-7, with unresolved D. V was cut by 5 bases and J by 1 base, with 15 bases left in between. The CDR3 extends over 15 amino acids. Germline V gene lookup returns CDR1 SGHVS and CDR2 FQNEAQ. This CDR3 reads CASSHHLTQSYEQYF. The CDR3 DNA reads as TGTGCCAGCAGCCACCACCTAACCCAGTCCTACGAGCAGTACTTC.

The table lists this clonotype with a few counts. The chain combines TRBV4-1 with TRBJ1-5; D gene uncertain. Germline CDR1 is MGHRA and CDR2 is YSYEKL. The CDR3 is made up of 13 amino acids. V lost 1 base, J lost 7 bases, and 8 bases lay in between. The CDR3 DNA reads TGCGCCAGCAGCCAAGGAGGAACGCAGCCCCAGCATTTT. It yields the protein CASSQGGTQPQHF.

The chain joins TRBV2 to TRBJ2-7; D is perhaps TRBD1 or TRBD2 (5 bases each). Germline assignment: CDR1 SNHLY and CDR2 FYNNEI. The CDR3 loop spans 15 amino acids. V was clipped by 7 bases and J by 0 bases, with 16 bases between them. The CDR3 protein is CASTRRGAGSYEQYF. CDR3 DNA sequence: TGTGCCAGCACTCGAAGAGGGGCCGGCTCCTACGAGCAGTACTTC.

The sample holds many counts of this clonotype. The chain has TRBV11-2 and TRBJ2-1; D unclear. The CDR3 spans 16 residues. CDR1 is SGHAT, CDR2 FQNNGV, per germline. Trimming stripped 0 bases from V and 2 bases from J, with 11 bases between. CDR3 sequence (DNA): TGTGCCAGCAGCTTAGATGCCCCCTCGGCCTACAATGAGCAGTTCTTC. This gives the protein CASSLDAPSAYNEQFF.

This clonotype was seen a handful of times. The V call is TRBV5-1, the J call TRBJ2-5; 11 positions agree with TRBD2. The V gene end was trimmed by 4 bases and the J gene end by 6 bases; junction bases not matched to a gene: 11. Germline CDR1 and CDR2: SGHRS and YFSETQ. The CDR3 contains 16 residues. The CDR3: CASSQGSGGAWKTQYF. CDR3 DNA: TGCGCCAGCAGCCAAGGTAGCGGGGGGGCCTGGAAGACCCAGTACTTC. Full variable domain (rest looked up from reference TRBV5-1 and TRBJ2-5): KAGVTQTPRYLIKTRGQQVTLSCSPISGHRSVSWYQQTPGQGLQFLFEYFSETQRNKGNFPGRFSGRQFSNSRSEMNVSTLELGDSALYLCASSQGSGGAWKTQYFGPGTRLLVL.

The rearrangement uses TRBV7-9 and TRBJ2-3; D may be TRBD1 (6 bases). The CDR3 is made up of 16 amino acids. V gave up 4 bases and J gave up 2 bases, with 16 bases separating them. CDR1 is SEHNR and CDR2 is FQNEAQ in the germline V gene (reference sequence). The CDR3 bases are TGTGCCAGCAGCTACGGAACCGGACAGTACACAGATACGCAGTATTTT. This gives the protein CASSYGTGQYTDTQYF.

This clonotype was detected many times. This rearrangement joins TRBV4-2 to TRBJ1-1; D not resolved. Trimming pared 3 bases from V and 5 bases from J, leaving 16 bases between. The CDR3 runs 15 residues. Germline assignment: CDR1 LGHNA and CDR2 YNFKEQ. CDR3 loop: CASSQPRTGGTEAFF. In DNA form, the CDR3 reads TGTGCCAGCAGCCAGCCAAGGACGGGCGGGACTGAAGCTTTCTTT.

Notes on this clonotype: This may be a read error, as it is one base from a much larger clone. Here the CDR3 DNA reads TGTGCCAGCAGCCAGTGGTACCAAGAGACCCAGTACTTC. It codes for CASSQWYQETQYF. The chain is built from TRBV14 and TRBJ2-5; D not resolved. The CDR3 length is 13 residues. Trimming took 3 bases from V and 0 from J, leaving 5 bases between them. The germline gives CDR1 SGHDN, CDR2 FVKESK.

This clonotype was seen repeatedly, ten times or more. The chain carries TRBV7-8 and TRBJ2-1, with TRBD2 matching 7 bases. The germline V gene has CDR1 SGHVS and CDR2 FQNEAQ. The ends lost 3 bases at V and 5 bases at J; junction bases unmatched: 10. The CDR3 is made up of 16 amino acids. CDR3 nucleotide sequence: TGTGCCAGCAGCTTCGGCGGCGCGCTAGCGGACAATGAGCAGTTCTTC. Translating it yields CASSFGGALADNEQFF. Based on the CDR3 plus reference TRBV7-8 and TRBJ2-1, the full variable domain is GAGVSQSPRYKVAKRGQDVALRCDPISGHVSLFWYQQALGQGPEFLTYFQNEAQLDKSGLPSDRFFAERPEGSVSTLKIQRTQQEDSAVYLCASSFGGALADNEQFFGPGTRLTVL.

Note on this clonotype: The conserved final phenylalanine or tryptophan is absent from the CDR3, which likely points to a read error. CDR3 amino acids: CARSFSQGAYEQYL. The CDR3 DNA sequence: TGTGCCCGCAGTTTCAGTCAGGGGGCATACGAGCAGTACTTA. The chain combines TRBV6-2 or TRBV6-3 with TRBJ2-7, with 8 positions matching TRBD1. This CDR3 has 14 amino acids. CDR1 and CDR2 (germline): MNHEY, SVGEGT.

This clonotype came up many times. The chain has TRBV6-1 and TRBJ1-1; D might be TRBD1 (6 bases). Trimming pared 0 bases from V and 2 bases from J, leaving 16 bases between. The germline CDR1 and CDR2 sequences are MNHNS and SASEGT. The CDR3 contains 17 residues. CDR3 sequence reads: CASSEARYGQTNTEAFF. The DNA of the CDR3 is TGTGCCAGCAGTGAAGCACGTTACGGACAGACTAACACTGAAGCTTTCTTT.

The V gene is TRBV6-2 or TRBV6-3, the J gene TRBJ2-7, with 10 bases identical to TRBD1. The germline V gene encodes CDR1 MNHEY and CDR2 SVGEGT. The CDR3 is 15 amino acids. Trimming at V came to 0 bases and at J to 4 bases, leaving 3 bases not matched to a gene. In nucleotides, the CDR3 is TGTGCCAGCAGTTACTCCCGGGACAGGGGATACGAGCAGTACTTC. Protein sequence: CASSYSRDRGYEQYF.

The J gene is TRBJ1-3, the V gene TRBV5-1, with 11 bases matching TRBD1. Trimming at V came to 5 bases and at J to 8 bases, leaving 18 bases not matched to a gene. This CDR3 has 18 residues. Germline loops: CDR1 SGHRS, CDR2 YFSETQ. The CDR3 sequence: CASSRLGPRDRGVDTIYF. The CDR3 coding sequence is TGCGCCAGCAGTCGACTCGGACCCCGGGACAGGGGGGTAGACACCATATATTTT.

As to this clonotype: The junction departs from germline at one end; a sequencing error may be responsible. The chain carries TRBV20-1 and TRBJ2-7, with a tentative D call TRBD2 (9 bases). This CDR3 region has 14 residues. Germline assignment: CDR1 DFQATT and CDR2 SNEGSKA (reference sequence). This CDR3 is CSATGGTSTYEQYF. As DNA, the CDR3 is TGCAGTGCCACAGGGGGGACTAGCACCTACGAGCAGTACTTT.

This clonotype was found many times. The junction differs from germline at one of its ends, possibly a read error. The V and J genes are TRBV28 and TRBJ2-7; 9 nucleotides match TRBD2. This CDR3 is 13 amino acids long. CDR1 and CDR2 from the germline V gene are MDHEN and SYDVKM. Here the CDR3 DNA reads TGTGCCAGCAGTTTATCACTAGCGGGTTACTACAACTTC. Encoded protein: CASSLSLAGYYNF.